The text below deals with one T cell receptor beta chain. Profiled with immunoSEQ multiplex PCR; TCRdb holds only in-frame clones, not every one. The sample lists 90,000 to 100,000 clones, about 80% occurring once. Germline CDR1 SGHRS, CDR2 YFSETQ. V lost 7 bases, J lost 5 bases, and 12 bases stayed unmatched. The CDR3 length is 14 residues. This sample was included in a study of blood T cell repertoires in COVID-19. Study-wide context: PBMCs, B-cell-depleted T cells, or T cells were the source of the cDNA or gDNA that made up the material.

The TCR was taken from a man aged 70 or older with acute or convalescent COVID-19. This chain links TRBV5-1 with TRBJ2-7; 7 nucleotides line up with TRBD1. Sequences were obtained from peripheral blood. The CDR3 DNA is TGCGCCAGCCGTCAGGGGGAACCCGTCCACGAGCAGTACTTC. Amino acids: CASRQGEPVHEQYF.